This T cell receptor (beta chain) appears in the sequencing data of a study of blood T cells in healthy people across ages. This clonotype showed up just a few times. As yet, its antigen is unknown. Broader study findings: Greater diversity and more naive CD4+ cells were seen in long-lived donors than in aged donors. TCR beta diversity per million T cells fell roughly linearly with age.

Using a J-beta primer mix together with a sample-barcoded 5' primer, a second PCR was run for roughly 6 to 11 cycles. Each cDNA molecule was tagged by a template-switch adaptor that had 12 random nucleotides. TCRdb called the 5' RACE reads again in MiXCR, with one record for every CDR3 protein. The table has hundreds of thousands of distinct CDR3 sequences, roughly 64% seen once. The specimen was blood. The TCR originated in a man aged 25 to 40 in good health.

CDR3 sequence (DNA): TGTGCCAGCAGCCAAGTTGGAGATCCCAATGAGCAGTTCTTC. Protein product: CASSQVGDPNEQFF. The genes are TRBV4-2 and TRBJ2-1; no definite D call. CDR3 size: 14 residues. The V gene lost 1 base and the J gene lost 6 bases, with 10 bases spanning the gap. CDR1 and CDR2 (germline): LGHNA, YNFKEQ.